Below are 24 T cell receptor beta chains sequenced from a single sample in a study of T-cell memory formation after mild COVID-19. TCRdb processed the 5' RACE reads anew with MiXCR; each CDR3 protein has one entry. The data hold about 400,000 distinct CDR3 sequences, with less than 25% observed a single time. Sequencing used PBMCs or a T cell subset sorted from them (not recorded which). These receptor sequences come from an adult woman who had mild COVID-19 (a few samples of this study predate the infection). Cell type and time point are not known.

In this sample, this clonotype turned up a few times. This chain connects TRBV11-2 to TRBJ2-2; possible D gene TRBD1, 5 bases. V was cut by 6 bases and J by 1 base, with 9 bases left in between. This CDR3 has 14 amino acids. From germline, CDR1 is SGHAT and CDR2 FQNNGV. The CDR3 DNA sequence: TGTGCCAGCAGAAAAGGACAGAACACCGGGGAGCTGTTTTTT. Residues: CASRKGQNTGELFF.

V is TRBV6-6 and J is TRBJ2-5; 14 nucleotides agree with TRBD2. Germline V gene sequence: CDR1 MNHNY, CDR2 SVGAGI (reference sequence). V gave up 7 bases and J gave up 4 bases; unmatched junction bases: 11. The CDR3 spans 17 residues. The CDR3 DNA is TGTGCCAGCACTCTAACGGCCGGGACTAGCGGGAGAGAGACCCAGTACTTC. Residues: CASTLTAGTSGRETQYF.

This clonotype has only a few counts. This chain links TRBV10-3 with TRBJ2-7; 7 nucleotides line up with TRBD2. With V trimmed by 4 bases and J by 1 base, 7 bases remained unmatched. The CDR3 runs 15 residues. Germline V gene data show CDR1 as ENHRY and CDR2 as SYGVKD. The chain's CDR3 is CAISGGRESSYEQYF. The DNA of the CDR3 is TGTGCCATCAGTGGAGGGCGGGAGTCATCCTACGAGCAGTACTTC.

The chain is built from TRBV6-6 and TRBJ2-3, with TRBD2 matching over 11 bases. The V gene's germline CDR1 is MNHNY and CDR2 SVGAGI (reference sequence). The CDR3 is made up of 12 amino acids. The J segment lost 6 bases and the V segment lost 9 bases, leaving 2 bases of the junction unmatched. Here the CDR3 reads CARTSGSDTQYF. The CDR3 DNA follows: TGTGCCAGAACTAGCGGGAGTGATACGCAGTATTTT.

The chain employs TRBV4-1 and TRBJ2-2; no clear D. Germline CDR1 MGHRA, CDR2 YSYEKL. Trimming left V 1 base short and J 6 bases short, with 9 bases between. CDR3 length: 14 residues. The CDR3 loop reads CASSQGVRAGELFF. As DNA, the CDR3 is TGCGCCAGCAGCCAAGGTGTAAGGGCCGGGGAGCTGTTTTTT.

The chain carries TRBV3-1 and TRBJ1-1; D unresolved. The length of the CDR3 is 13 residues. V lost 0 bases, J lost 3 bases, and 5 bases lay in between. Germline V gene data show CDR1 as LGHDT and CDR2 as YNNKEL (reference sequence). The CDR3 reads CASSQERHTEAFF. CDR3 sequence (DNA): TGTGCCAGCAGCCAAGAAAGGCACACTGAAGCTTTCTTT.

The chain combines TRBV30 with TRBJ1-1; D remains ambiguous. Deletions cut 1 base from V and 11 bases from J, with 11 bases between. Germline CDR1 GTSNPN, CDR2 SVGIG (reference sequence). The CDR3 contains 11 residues. CDR3 sequence reads: CAWSGYPYAFF. The CDR3 region has the DNA TGTGCCTGGAGTGGCTACCCGTATGCTTTCTTT.

This clonotype was found a few times. The genes are TRBV29-1 and TRBJ2-4; D is uncertain. V shed 7 bases and J shed 8 bases, with 15 bases lying between them. The CDR3 loop spans 12 amino acids. Germline lookup yields CDR1 SQVTM and CDR2 ANQGSEA. This chain's CDR3 is CSGRVGSDIQYF. The CDR3 bases are TGCAGCGGGCGTGTGGGTTCGGACATTCAGTACTTC.

This clonotype was observed a few times. This chain connects TRBV6-4 to TRBJ2-1; TRBD1 or TRBD2 may be the D gene (5 bases each). V dropped 0 bases and J dropped 6 bases, with 9 bases sitting between them. This CDR3 spans 14 amino acids. Germline-derived CDR1 and CDR2 are MRHNA and SNTAGT. CDR3 coding DNA: TGTGCCAGCAGTGACTCAGCAGGGAGCAATGAGCAGTTCTTC. It encodes CASSDSAGSNEQFF.

At least ten counts were recorded for this clonotype. The chain links TRBV6-1 to TRBJ2-5; 9 bases match TRBD1. Germline trimming cut 6 bases from V and 5 bases from J; bases unmatched to any gene: 4. The CDR3 totals 13 residues. In germline, CDR1 is MNHNS, CDR2 SASEGT. CDR3: CASSTGGGETQYF. Written as DNA, the CDR3 is TGTGCCAGCAGCACAGGGGGCGGTGAGACCCAGTACTTC.

This clonotype has more than one count but fewer than ten. The CDR3 sequence: CATSRDYEQFF. The CDR3 DNA is TGTGCCACCAGCAGAGATTATGAGCAGTTCTTC. The chain couples TRBV15 to TRBJ2-1; D remains ambiguous. Trimming removed 0 bases at V and 8 bases at J, with 2 bases between. The CDR3 has 11 amino acids. Per the germline V gene, CDR1 is LNHNV and CDR2 is YYDKDF (reference sequence). Full variable domain (missing parts from reference TRBV15 and TRBJ2-1): DAMVIQNPRYQVTQFGKPVTLSCSQTLNHNVMYWYQQKSSQAPKLLFHYYDKDFNNEADTPDNFQSRRPNTSFCFLDIRSPGLGDTAMYLCATSRDYEQFFGPGTRLTVL.

In DNA, the CDR3 is TGTGCCAGCAGCTTAGGAGGGGCGGGGGCATTCTCCTACGAGCAGTACTTC. Translation gives CASSLGGAGAFSYEQYF. V is TRBV7-8 and J is TRBJ2-7, with D possibly being TRBD2 (7 bases). The CDR3 spans 17 residues. Germline CDR1 is SGHVS and CDR2 is FQNEAQ. V lost 1 base, J lost 0 bases, and 16 bases lay in between.

V gene TRBV7-6 combines with J gene TRBJ2-7, with 9 nucleotides matching TRBD2. Looked up from germline, CDR1 is SGHVS and CDR2 is FNYEAQ. The CDR3 covers 13 residues. The V and J ends lost 10 bases and 2 bases, in that order; junction bases with no gene match: 6. The CDR3 is CATSSGEPYEQYF. Written as DNA, the CDR3 is TGTGCCACCTCTAGCGGGGAACCCTACGAGCAGTACTTC.

This clonotype appeared a few times. The J gene is TRBJ1-1, the V gene TRBV4-1; unclear D gene. This CDR3 spans 16 amino acids. V lost 0 bases to trimming and J lost 1 base, with 12 bases between them. Germline assignment: CDR1 MGHRA and CDR2 YSYEKL. CDR3 sequence: CASSQDLIRRNTEAFF. The CDR3 DNA follows: TGCGCCAGCAGCCAAGATCTCATAAGGCGGAACACTGAAGCTTTCTTT.

V is TRBV19 and J is TRBJ2-7; tentatively, D is TRBD2 (6 bases). Per germline, CDR1 LNHDA and CDR2 SQIVND (reference sequence). V was shortened by 6 bases and J by 0 bases, with 27 bases between the two germline ends. The CDR3 covers 19 residues. CDR3 DNA sequence: TGTGCCAGTAGGAGGAGTAGGTCCTCCGCGGAGGGATCCTCCTACGAGCAGTACTTC. This sequence encodes CASRRSRSSAEGSSYEQYF.

This clonotype was seen only a few times. This rearrangement joins TRBV15 to TRBJ2-3, with TRBD2 matching 8 bases. Per germline, CDR1 LNHNV and CDR2 YYDKDF (reference sequence). The J segment lost 5 bases and the V segment lost 1 base, leaving 11 bases of the junction unmatched. The CDR3 has 17 residues. For the CDR3, the DNA is TGTGCCACCAGCAGAGTTTTTGCGGGAGGCCGTGGAGATACGCAGTATTTT. The encoded protein is CATSRVFAGGRGDTQYF.

This clonotype was observed a few times. The chain is built from TRBV24-1 and TRBJ2-7; 9 positions match TRBD1. Germline CDR1 and CDR2: KGHDR and SFDVKD. The CDR3 length is 13 residues. With 10 bases clipped from V and 7 bases from J, the junction kept 10 bases outside the gene matches. CDR3: CATGDRATGEQYF. The DNA of the CDR3 is TGTGCCACTGGGGACAGGGCCACCGGAGAGCAGTACTTC.

The table lists this clonotype with many counts. The chain recombines TRBV12-3 or TRBV12-4 with TRBJ2-7; D is uncertain. The CDR3 covers 12 residues. Trimming left V 5 bases short and J 7 bases short, with 12 bases between. The CDR3, as DNA: TGTGCCAGCAGTCTCTTGACCGGGGAGCAGTACTTC. It is translated as CASSLLTGEQYF.

CDR3 coding DNA: TGTGCCAGCAGCCAAGATCCGGGGGGCATGCACACTGAAGCTTTCTTT. As protein: CASSQDPGGMHTEAFF. The rearrangement links TRBV3-1 to TRBJ1-1, with D possibly being TRBD1 (6 bases). The CDR3 consists of 16 residues. V lost 0 bases and J lost 3, with 14 bases in between. CDR1 and CDR2 (germline): LGHDT, YNNKEL (reference sequence).

A few counts support this clonotype. The genes are TRBV29-1 and TRBJ2-2; D perhaps matches TRBD2 (5 bases). Germline CDR1 SQVTM, CDR2 ANQGSEA. The CDR3 covers 14 residues. The V gene lost 4 bases and the J gene lost 0 bases, with 9 bases spanning the gap. The CDR3 protein is CSVGRVANTGELFF. Written as DNA, the CDR3 is TGCAGCGTTGGGCGGGTCGCGAACACCGGGGAGCTGTTTTTT.

The V and J genes are TRBV4-2 and TRBJ2-1; perhaps TRBD1 as D (7 bases). V gave up 4 bases and J gave up 6 bases, with 13 bases separating them. The CDR3 sequence is 14 residues long. CDR1 is LGHNA, CDR2 YNFKEQ, per germline. CDR3 in amino acids: CASSRQGLANEQFF. In DNA form, the CDR3 reads TGTGCCAGCAGCCGACAGGGACTCGCCAATGAGCAGTTCTTC.

V is TRBV15 and J is TRBJ2-1; tentative D call: TRBD2 (6 bases). The CDR3 has 15 amino acids. CDR1 is LNHNV, CDR2 YYDKDF, per germline (reference sequence). V lost 9 bases to trimming and J lost 1 base, with 16 bases between them. CDR3 residues: CATEDGGRSYNEQFF. The CDR3 DNA is TGTGCCACAGAAGACGGGGGACGTTCCTACAATGAGCAGTTCTTC.

There are a few counts of this clonotype. The V and J genes are TRBV3-1 and TRBJ2-2, with D perhaps assigned TRBD1 or TRBD2 (5 bases each). Trimming left V 4 bases short and J 9 bases short, with 21 bases between. Per the germline V gene, CDR1 is LGHDT and CDR2 is YNNKEL (reference sequence). The CDR3 length is 16 residues. The CDR3 DNA sequence: TGTGCCAGCAGCCTGTTGTCCGGGACCACGCTAAGGGAGCTGTTTTTT. Translation: CASSLLSGTTLRELFF.

Only a few counts were recorded for this clonotype. V gene TRBV2 combines with J gene TRBJ1-2; D gene unclear. The CDR3 covers 14 residues. The germline V gene encodes CDR1 SNHLY and CDR2 FYNNEI. Trimming shortened V by 7 bases and J by 3 bases, and 15 bases separated the two germline ends. CDR3 sequence: CASNLGYLDYGYTF. The CDR3 DNA is TGTGCCAGCAATCTGGGGTATCTGGACTATGGCTACACCTTC.